One sample yielded the 5 T cell receptor beta chains listed below, sequenced in a study of shared clonotypes between healthy human individuals. Data came from immunoSEQ multiplex PCR; TCRdb stores just in-frame clones and leaves some out. Among approximately 110,000 clones listed, about 67% were seen once. The specimen sequenced was memory CD8+ T cells sorted from blood. Specified subset: CD45RO+ cells pooled with CCR7-negative TemRA cells. The receptors stem from a woman under 40 in good health.

This chain links TRBV29-1 with TRBJ2-5, with D tentatively TRBD1 or TRBD2 (6 bases each). The CDR3 loop spans 12 amino acids. From germline, CDR1 is SQVTM and CDR2 ANQGSEA. Between the trimmed V and J ends, which lost 7 bases and 5 bases, there was a span of 14 bases. The CDR3 DNA sequence: TGCAGCGCAGACGGGGGCGGTGAGACCCAGTACTTC. It yields the protein CSADGGGETQYF.

The genes are TRBV28 and TRBJ2-3, with 7 bases identical to TRBD2. Per the germline V gene, CDR1 is MDHEN and CDR2 is SYDVKM. This CDR3 contains 14 residues. V dropped 5 bases and J dropped 2; count of bases not matched to a gene: 4. The CDR3 DNA sequence: TGTGCCAGCAGTAAAGCGGGATTCACAGATACGCAGTATTTT. It specifies CASSKAGFTDTQYF.

The chain carries TRBV27 and TRBJ2-7; D not certain. The CDR3 is made up of 13 amino acids. V shed 5 bases and J shed 2 bases, with 10 bases lying between them. CDR1 and CDR2 from the germline V gene are MNHEY and SMNVEV (reference sequence). The CDR3 DNA follows: TGTGCCAGCAGTCCAGGACGGACCTACGAGCAGTACTTC. Its translation: CASSPGRTYEQYF.

The chain joins TRBV6-6 to TRBJ2-7; D is possibly TRBD1 (6 bases). Trimming left V 4 bases short and J 8 bases short, with 15 bases between. Germline lookup yields CDR1 MNHNY and CDR2 SVGAGI (reference sequence). The CDR3 extends over 13 amino acids. In DNA, the CDR3 is TGTGCCAGCAGTTCCGGACAGATTAGGCAGCAGTACTTC. Its protein is CASSSGQIRQQYF.

The genes are TRBV9 and TRBJ2-1, with 8 bases identical to TRBD2. V shed 4 bases, J shed 8 bases, and the junction held 11 bases outside the gene matches. The CDR3 runs to 15 residues. Germline CDR1 SGDLS, CDR2 YYNGEE. The CDR3 bases are TGTGCCAGCAGCATTACTAGCGGAGTCGGCGATGAGCAGTTCTTC. It encodes CASSITSGVGDEQFF.